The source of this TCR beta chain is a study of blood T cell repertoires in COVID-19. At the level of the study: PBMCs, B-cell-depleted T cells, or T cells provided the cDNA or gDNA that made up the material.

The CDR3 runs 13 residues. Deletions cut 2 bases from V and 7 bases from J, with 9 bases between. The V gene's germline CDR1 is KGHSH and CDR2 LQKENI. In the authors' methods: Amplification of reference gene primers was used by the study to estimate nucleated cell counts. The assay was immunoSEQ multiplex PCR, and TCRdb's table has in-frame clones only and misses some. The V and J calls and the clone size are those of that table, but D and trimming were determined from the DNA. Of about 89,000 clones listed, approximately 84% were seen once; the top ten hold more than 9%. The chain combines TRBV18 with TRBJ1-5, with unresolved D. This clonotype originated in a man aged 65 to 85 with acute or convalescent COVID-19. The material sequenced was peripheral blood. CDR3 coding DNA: TGTGCCAGCTCACCAGAGGAAATCCAGCCCCAGCATTTT. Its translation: CASSPEEIQPQHF.